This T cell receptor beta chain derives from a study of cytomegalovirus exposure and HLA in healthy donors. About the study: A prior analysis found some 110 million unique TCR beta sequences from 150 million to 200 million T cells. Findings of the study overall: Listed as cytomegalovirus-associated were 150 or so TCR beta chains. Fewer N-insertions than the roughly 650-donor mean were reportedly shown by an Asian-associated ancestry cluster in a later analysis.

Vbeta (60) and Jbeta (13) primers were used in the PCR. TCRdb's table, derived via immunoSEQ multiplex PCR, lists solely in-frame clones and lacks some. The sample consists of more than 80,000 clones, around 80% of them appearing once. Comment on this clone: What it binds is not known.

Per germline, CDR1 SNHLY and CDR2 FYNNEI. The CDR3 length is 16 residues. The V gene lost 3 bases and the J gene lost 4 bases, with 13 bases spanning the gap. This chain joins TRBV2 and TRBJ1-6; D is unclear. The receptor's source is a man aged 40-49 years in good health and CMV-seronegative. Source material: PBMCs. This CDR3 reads CASSDYWYSYNSPLHF. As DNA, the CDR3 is TGTGCCAGCAGTGACTATTGGTACAGTTATAATTCACCCCTCCACTTT.